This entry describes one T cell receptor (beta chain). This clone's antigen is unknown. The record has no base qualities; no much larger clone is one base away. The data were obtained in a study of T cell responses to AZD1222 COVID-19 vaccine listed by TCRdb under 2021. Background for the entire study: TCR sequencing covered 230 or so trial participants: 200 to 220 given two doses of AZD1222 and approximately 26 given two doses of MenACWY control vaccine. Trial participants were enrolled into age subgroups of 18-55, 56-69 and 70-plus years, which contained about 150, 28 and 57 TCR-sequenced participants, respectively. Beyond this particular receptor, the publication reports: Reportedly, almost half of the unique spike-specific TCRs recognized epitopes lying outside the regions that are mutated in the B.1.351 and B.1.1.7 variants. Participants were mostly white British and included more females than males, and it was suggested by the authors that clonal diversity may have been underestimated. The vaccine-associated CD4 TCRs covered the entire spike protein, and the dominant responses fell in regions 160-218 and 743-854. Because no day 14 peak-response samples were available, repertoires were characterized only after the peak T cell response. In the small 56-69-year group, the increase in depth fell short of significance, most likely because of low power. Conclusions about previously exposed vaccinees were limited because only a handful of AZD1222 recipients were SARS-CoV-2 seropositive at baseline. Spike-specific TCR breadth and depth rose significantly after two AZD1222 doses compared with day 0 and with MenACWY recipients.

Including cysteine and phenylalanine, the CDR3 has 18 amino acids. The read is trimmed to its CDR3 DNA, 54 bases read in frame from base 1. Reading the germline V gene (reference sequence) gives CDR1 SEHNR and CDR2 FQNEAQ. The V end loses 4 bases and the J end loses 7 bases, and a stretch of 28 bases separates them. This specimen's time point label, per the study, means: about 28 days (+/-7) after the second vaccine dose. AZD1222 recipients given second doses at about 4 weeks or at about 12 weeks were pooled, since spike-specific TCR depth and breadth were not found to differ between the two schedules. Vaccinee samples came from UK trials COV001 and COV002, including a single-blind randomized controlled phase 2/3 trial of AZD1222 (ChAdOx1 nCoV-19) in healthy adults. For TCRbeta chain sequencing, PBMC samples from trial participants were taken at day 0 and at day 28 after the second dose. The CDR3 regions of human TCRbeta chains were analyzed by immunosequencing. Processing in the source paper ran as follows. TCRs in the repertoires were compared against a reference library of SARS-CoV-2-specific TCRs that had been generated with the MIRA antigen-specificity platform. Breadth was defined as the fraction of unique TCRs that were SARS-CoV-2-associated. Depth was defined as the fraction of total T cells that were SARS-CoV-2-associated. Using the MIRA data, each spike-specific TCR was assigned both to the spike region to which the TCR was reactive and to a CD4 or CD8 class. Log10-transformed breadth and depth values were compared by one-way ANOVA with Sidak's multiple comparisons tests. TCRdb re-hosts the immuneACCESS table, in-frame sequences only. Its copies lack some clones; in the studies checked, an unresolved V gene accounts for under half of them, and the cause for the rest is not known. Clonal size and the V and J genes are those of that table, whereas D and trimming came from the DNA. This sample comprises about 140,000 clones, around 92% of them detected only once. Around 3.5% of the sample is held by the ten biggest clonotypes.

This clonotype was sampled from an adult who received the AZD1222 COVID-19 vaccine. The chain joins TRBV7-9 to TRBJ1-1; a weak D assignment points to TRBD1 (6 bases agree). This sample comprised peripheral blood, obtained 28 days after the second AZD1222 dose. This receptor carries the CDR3 CASSSTWDKNIFSGEAFF. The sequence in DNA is TGTGCCAGCAGCTCGACTTGGGACAAAAACATTTTCTCTGGTGAAGCTTTCTTT.